The clone carrying this T cell receptor beta chain was counted only a few times. Its antigen remains unidentified. TCRdb's copy holds only in-frame clones and misses some; the assay was immunoSEQ multiplex PCR. The sample records about 19,000 clones, approximately 77% being singletons. The CDR3 runs to 13 residues. Germline V gene sequence: CDR1 MNHEY, CDR2 SMNVEV (reference sequence). Trimming stripped 8 bases from V and 6 bases from J, with 15 bases between. This specimen belongs to a study of T cell clonotyping in hematopoietic cell transplantation. Study outcomes and limitations: After transplant, recipient diversity fell while pathologically expanded clonotypes grew through day 180.

Time point denoted: recipient sample about 28 days before transplant, after cytoreduction. The TCR sequence derives from a man aged 60 to 75 with acute myeloid leukemia. Some clones in this sample may be carry-over from other donors' samples. This sample comprised peripheral blood mononuclear cells, obtained before stem cell transplant. This chain uses TRBV27 with TRBJ2-3; D possibly matches TRBD1 or TRBD2 (5 bases each). This CDR3 is CASAPRWGDTQYF. CDR3 nucleotide sequence: TGTGCCAGCGCCCCCCGATGGGGGGATACGCAGTATTTT.